These 25 T cell receptor beta chains share one sample of origin, sequenced in a study of blood T cells in healthy people across ages. A second PCR, run for roughly 7 to 11 cycles, used a sample-barcoded 5' primer plus a J-beta primer mix. MiXCR, run by TCRdb on the 5' RACE reads, gives a single entry per CDR3 protein. The sample has about 780,000 distinct CDR3 sequences, roughly 24% seen once. In addition, the sample was reused for a study of T cells of mothers and their children.

The sequencing sample was made of blood. Source of these receptors: a boy aged 5-17 years in good health.

The chain couples TRBV6-4 to TRBJ2-7; a weak D match, TRBD1 (6 bases). Germline V lookup: CDR1 MRHNA, CDR2 SNTAGT. Between the trimmed V and J ends, which lost 3 bases and 4 bases, there was a span of 10 bases. This CDR3 comprises 13 residues. In DNA, the CDR3 is TGTGCCAGCAGTGAGTATACAGGGTACGAGCAGTACTTC. Translation gives CASSEYTGYEQYF.

The V and J genes are TRBV2 and TRBJ2-2; D is possibly TRBD2 (5 bases). The V end was cut by 3 bases, the J end by 5 bases, with 13 bases between. Germline loops: CDR1 SNHLY, CDR2 FYNNEI. The CDR3 consists of 15 residues. CDR3 protein: CASSDPGSGTGELFF. Here the CDR3 DNA reads TGTGCCAGCAGTGATCCGGGGTCGGGGACCGGGGAGCTGTTTTTT.

The CDR3 bases are TGTGCCATCAGCCCGGGACAGGGGTTCTCCGAGCAGTACTTC. Translation: CAISPGQGFSEQYF. This chain links TRBV10-3 with TRBJ2-5; the match to TRBD1 covers 10 bases. Matching the DNA end better, TRBJ2-7 makes the J call doubtful. The CDR3 is 14 amino acids. The germline CDR1 and CDR2 sequences are ENHRY and SYGVKD.

This clonotype was observed a handful of times. The gene calls are TRBV20-1 and TRBJ2-5; a possible D gene is TRBD1 (5 bases). Per germline, CDR1 DFQATT and CDR2 SNEGSKA (reference sequence). The V gene lost 3 bases and the J gene lost 2 bases, with 16 bases spanning the gap. The CDR3 covers 15 residues. The CDR3 nucleotides are TGCAGTGCTAGTACGGCACAGGTCCATCAAGAGACCCAGTACTTC. Its protein product is CSASTAQVHQETQYF.

The chain combines TRBV5-6 with TRBJ1-1; D is uncertain. The germline V gene encodes CDR1 SGHDT and CDR2 YYEEEE. The CDR3 sequence is 13 residues long. The V end was cut by 0 bases, the J end by 4 bases, with 7 bases between. The CDR3 is CASSLGGFTEAFF. The DNA of the CDR3 is TGTGCCAGCAGCTTGGGAGGGTTCACTGAAGCTTTCTTT. The variable domain in full, with the rest retrieved from reference TRBV5-6 and TRBJ1-1, is DAGVTQSPTHLIKTRGQQVTLRCSPKSGHDTVSWYQQALGQGPQFIFQYYEEEERQRGNFPDRFSGHQFPNYSSELNVNALLLGDSALYLCASSLGGFTEAFFGQGTRLTVV.

In its sample, this clonotype was seen a few times. The chain couples TRBV4-1 to TRBJ2-2; no clear D. The CDR3 has 14 residues. Germline V gives CDR1 MGHRA, CDR2 YSYEKL. Trimming pared 3 bases from V and 4 bases from J, leaving 9 bases between. CDR3 bases: TGCGCCAGCAGCCAGCCCGGGCGCACCGGGGAGCTGTTTTTT. Protein: CASSQPGRTGELFF.

In this sample, this clonotype turned up a few times. V and J are TRBV19 and TRBJ2-7; weak D call: TRBD1 (6 bases). The CDR3 sequence is 15 residues long. V was trimmed by 7 bases and J by 0 bases, leaving 16 bases between them. The germline gives CDR1 LNHDA, CDR2 SQIVND (reference sequence). The CDR3 here is CASKADSFSSYEQYF. The CDR3 nucleotides are TGTGCCAGTAAAGCGGACAGCTTCAGCTCCTACGAGCAGTACTTC.

The V and J genes are TRBV29-1 and TRBJ2-3; no definite D call. Germline CDR1 and CDR2: SQVTM and ANQGSEA. V gave up 8 bases and J gave up 2 bases, with 8 bases separating them. The CDR3 consists of 11 residues. CDR3 sequence: CSFSDTDTQYF. Written as DNA, the CDR3 is TGCAGCTTTTCCGACACAGATACGCAGTATTTT.

This clonotype was detected only a few times. The chain joins TRBV24-1 to TRBJ2-5; TRBD1 agrees at 9 bases. Germline CDR1 KGHDR, CDR2 SFDVKD. The CDR3 is 15 amino acids. J lost 4 bases, V lost 7 bases, and 9 bases had no gene match. CDR3 sequence reads: CATSSITGGRETQYF. The CDR3 DNA reads TGTGCCACCAGCTCGATAACAGGGGGCAGAGAGACCCAGTACTTC.

The chain uses TRBV11-1 and TRBJ2-5, with TRBD1 matching 7 bases. The CDR3 covers 14 residues. The J segment lost 5 bases and the V segment lost 5 bases, leaving 8 bases of the junction unmatched. Germline lookup yields CDR1 SGHAT and CDR2 FQDESV (reference sequence). The CDR3 coding sequence is TGTGCCAGCAGCCGCCCGACAGGGTGGGAGACCCAGTACTTC. Translated, it gives CASSRPTGWETQYF. Supplemented by reference TRBV11-1 and TRBJ2-5, the full variable domain reads EAEVAQSPRYKITEKSQAVAFWCDPISGHATLYWYRQILGQGPELLVQFQDESVVDDSQLPKDRFSAERLKGVDSTLKIQPAELGDSAMYLCASSRPTGWETQYFGPGTRLLVL.

This clonotype has more than one count but fewer than ten. V and J are TRBV12-3 or TRBV12-4 and TRBJ2-1; TRBD2 matches at 7 bases. V dropped 7 bases and J dropped 8; count of bases not matched to a gene: 14. The CDR3 sequence is 15 residues long. CDR3 sequence: CASTRVLAAGDEQFF. The CDR3 coding sequence is TGTGCCAGCACTCGCGTGCTAGCGGCTGGGGATGAGCAGTTCTTC.

This clonotype was observed at least ten times. J is TRBJ2-1 and V is TRBV30; D unclear. The germline gives CDR1 GTSNPN, CDR2 SVGIG (reference sequence). The CDR3 loop spans 13 amino acids. Trimming stripped 5 bases from V and 8 bases from J, with 16 bases between. The CDR3, as DNA: TGTGCCTGGGCCCGGACCCGAGCGTATGAGCAGTTCTTC. Translation gives CAWARTRAYEQFF.

There are a few counts of this clonotype. The chain links TRBV20-1 to TRBJ2-3; 8 bases are a match to TRBD2. Germline values: CDR1 DFQATT, CDR2 SNEGSKA (reference sequence). This CDR3 region has 15 residues. The J segment lost 1 base and the V segment lost 7 bases, leaving 10 bases of the junction unmatched. The CDR3 nucleotides read TGCAGTGAGCTTAGCGGGCGGGGGGGCACAGATACGCAGTATTTT. The encoded protein is CSELSGRGGTDTQYF.

The chain combines TRBV5-5 with TRBJ2-5; 7 bases agree with TRBD2. The assigned J gene may be wrong: the sequence end matches TRBJ2-1 better. Germline V gives CDR1 SGHKS, CDR2 YYEKEE (reference sequence). CDR3 length: 16 residues. The CDR3 nucleotides are TGTGCCAGCAGCTCTGGACCTAGCGGAACCTACAATGAGCAGTTCTTC. Its protein product is CASSSGPSGTYNEQFF.

About this clonotype itself: A much larger clone differs from this one at a single base, so this may be a read error. The rearrangement links TRBV12-3 or TRBV12-4 to TRBJ2-7; perhaps TRBD2 as D (6 bases). CDR3 size: 15 residues. The CDR3 spells CAGSAPQGGIYEQYF. The CDR3 DNA reads TGTGCCGGCAGTGCCCCCCAGGGAGGAATTTACGAGCAGTACTTC.

This clonotype was recorded a few times. The rearrangement uses TRBV20-1 and TRBJ2-5; a weak D match, TRBD2 (5 bases). The closer fit of TRBJ2-7 to the DNA end suggests the J call may be wrong. Germline-derived CDR1 and CDR2 are DFQATT and SNEGSKA (reference sequence). This CDR3 has 14 amino acids. In DNA form, the CDR3 reads TGCAGTGCTAGAGACCCCGGAGGTACCTACGAGCAGTACTTC. Protein sequence: CSARDPGGTYEQYF.

J is TRBJ2-5 and V is TRBV29-1; D perhaps matches TRBD1 (5 bases). Per germline, CDR1 SQVTM and CDR2 ANQGSEA. V shed 6 bases and J shed 2 bases, with 13 bases lying between them. This CDR3 comprises 13 residues. The CDR3 DNA reads as TGCAGCGTCAAACGGTCAGGGCAAGAGACCCAGTACTTC. Translated: CSVKRSGQETQYF.

This chain connects TRBV11-2 to TRBJ2-5; 8 bases agree with TRBD2. This CDR3 spans 14 amino acids. The germline CDR1 and CDR2 sequences are SGHAT and FQNNGV. V trimming: 4 bases; J trimming: 4 bases; junction bases outside the gene matches: 5. The CDR3 DNA reads TGTGCCAGCAGCTACGGGGGGGGGACAGAGACCCAGTACTTC. It yields the protein CASSYGGGTETQYF.

At least ten counts were recorded for this clonotype. An end of the junction differs from the germline gene, which may be a read error. J is TRBJ2-5 and V is TRBV11-2; 8 nucleotides agree with TRBD2. With the DNA end fitting TRBJ2-1 better, the J assignment may be wrong. The CDR3 runs 15 residues. The germline V gene encodes CDR1 SGHAT and CDR2 FQNNGV. This CDR3 is CASSLVAGGYNEQFF. In DNA form, the CDR3 reads TGTGCTAGCAGCTTAGTGGCGGGGGGTTACAATGAGCAGTTCTTC.

The chain joins TRBV20-1 to TRBJ2-5; the match to TRBD2 covers 12 bases. The germline CDR1 and CDR2 sequences are DFQATT and SNEGSKA (reference sequence). The CDR3 is made up of 15 amino acids. The ends lost 5 bases at V and 2 bases at J; junction bases unmatched: 6. The DNA of the CDR3 is TGCAGTGCTTCCCGGACTAGCGGGGCACAAGAGACCCAGTACTTC. It yields the protein CSASRTSGAQETQYF.

This clonotype was counted a few times. This chain uses TRBV29-1 with TRBJ1-1, with D possibly matching TRBD1 (5 bases). This CDR3 has 12 amino acids. Trimming left V 4 bases short and J 7 bases short, with 13 bases between. Germline V CDR1 and CDR2: SQVTM, ANQGSEA. CDR3 DNA: TGCAGCGTTGCCAGCGGGGCAGGTGAAGCTTTCTTT. Its translation is CSVASGAGEAFF.

This clonotype turned up a few times. The gene calls are TRBV20-1 and TRBJ2-5, with TRBD1 identical over 9 bases. Trimming removed 2 bases from V and 5 bases from J; junction bases left unmatched: 6. The CDR3 is 14 amino acids. Looked up from germline, CDR1 is DFQATT and CDR2 is SNEGSKA (reference sequence). CDR3 region: CSARPTDRGETQYF. DNA of the CDR3: TGCAGTGCTAGACCTACAGACAGGGGGGAGACCCAGTACTTC.

The J gene is TRBJ2-5, the V gene TRBV3-1; 8 bases match TRBD2. The CDR3 contains 14 residues. Germline V gene sequence: CDR1 LGHDT, CDR2 YNNKEL (reference sequence). J was trimmed by 2 bases and V by 5 bases; bases with no gene match: 4. CDR3 amino acids: CASSASGLQETQYF. In nucleotides, the CDR3 is TGTGCCAGCAGCGCTAGCGGGCTGCAAGAGACCCAGTACTTC.

The CDR3 nucleotides are TGTGCCAGCAGCTTGGGTTTCGGGACAGGAGAGTCCGAGCAGTACTTC. This sequence encodes CASSLGFGTGESEQYF. The chain joins TRBV5-5 to TRBJ2-7; TRBD1 matches at 8 bases. The ends lost 0 bases at V and 6 bases at J; junction bases unmatched: 11. The CDR3 extends over 16 amino acids. CDR1 and CDR2 (germline): SGHKS, YYEKEE (reference sequence).

There are a few counts of this clonotype. The chain recombines TRBV4-2 with TRBJ2-3; 8 nucleotides align to TRBD2. The V gene's germline CDR1 is LGHNA and CDR2 YNFKEQ. The length of the CDR3 is 17 residues. The V segment lost 1 base and the J segment 4 bases; nucleotides outside the gene matches: 10. The CDR3 here is CASSQGERGGVADTQYF. In nucleotides, the CDR3 is TGTGCCAGCAGCCAAGGAGAACGGGGGGGCGTAGCAGATACGCAGTATTTT.